These 28 T cell receptor beta chains came from one sample sequenced in a study of cytomegalovirus exposure and HLA in healthy donors. PCR involved 60 Vbeta and 13 Jbeta primers. TCRdb's copy holds only in-frame clones and misses some; the assay was immunoSEQ multiplex PCR. The table lists around 130,000 clones, approximately 85% of them singletons, with 6.7% in the top ten. Input material: PBMCs. These receptors all come from a woman aged 25 to 39 in good health and CMV-seropositive.

The gene calls are TRBV27 and TRBJ1-1; a weak D match, TRBD1 (6 bases). The CDR3 has 14 amino acids. V dropped 1 base and J dropped 3 bases, with 9 bases sitting between them. Germline CDR1 reads MNHEY; CDR2 reads SMNVEV (reference sequence). This chain's CDR3 is CASSLFGGHTEAFF. The CDR3 DNA sequence: TGTGCCAGCAGTTTATTCGGGGGGCACACTGAAGCTTTCTTT.

The chain joins TRBV28 to TRBJ2-1; 10 bases fit TRBD2. Trimming at V came to 4 bases and at J to 10 bases, leaving 13 bases not matched to a gene. The V gene's germline CDR1 is MDHEN and CDR2 SYDVKM. CDR3 length: 16 residues. CDR3 nucleotides: TGTGCCAGCAGTTCCCCCCTAGCGGGAGCCCGGAAGGAGCAGTTCTTC. It specifies CASSSPLAGARKEQFF.

This chain connects TRBV7-3 to TRBJ1-2, with a tentative D call TRBD1 (5 bases). Germline CDR1 SGHTA, CDR2 FQGTGA. This CDR3 region has 15 residues. V shed 5 bases and J shed 7 bases, with 20 bases lying between them. The chain's CDR3 is CASSPSTVSSGGYTF. In DNA, the CDR3 is TGTGCCAGCAGCCCCTCGACAGTCTCCTCTGGTGGCTACACCTTC.

The gene calls are TRBV5-6 and TRBJ1-4, with 7 nucleotides matching TRBD1. This CDR3 has 14 amino acids. Germline loops: CDR1 SGHDT, CDR2 YYEEEE. V lost 4 bases to trimming and J lost 0 bases; unmatched junction nucleotides: 0. The CDR3: CASSTGATNEKLFF. The CDR3 nucleotides read TGTGCCAGCAGCACAGGGGCAACTAATGAAAAACTGTTTTTT.

Details on this clone: Other DNA sequences of this sample code for an identical CDR3. The rearrangement uses TRBV5-4 and TRBJ2-7, with D hard to call. CDR1 and CDR2 (germline): SGHNT, YYREEE (reference sequence). CDR3 size: 14 residues. With 0 bases removed from V and 0 bases from J, the gap between germline ends came to 7 bases. CDR3 amino acids: CASSLEQASYEQYF. The CDR3 region has the DNA TGTGCCAGCAGCTTGGAGCAGGCCTCCTACGAGCAGTACTTC.

As DNA, the CDR3 is TGTGCCGTCGAATTGCGGACAGGGTCCGATGGCTACACCTTC. Encoded protein: CAVELRTGSDGYTF. This chain uses TRBV6-6 with TRBJ1-2; TRBD1 aligns across 8 bases. V was pared by 11 bases and J by 6 bases, with 14 bases of the junction left unmatched. In germline, CDR1 is MNHNY, CDR2 SVGAGI (reference sequence). The CDR3 totals 14 residues.

This chain joins TRBV20-1 and TRBJ2-7; D gene unclear. Germline CDR1 is DFQATT and CDR2 is SNEGSKA (reference sequence). V gave up 0 bases and J gave up 5 bases, with 5 bases separating them. The CDR3 has 11 amino acids. The CDR3 protein is CSARDYHEQYF. CDR3 in DNA: TGCAGTGCTAGAGACTACCACGAGCAGTACTTC.

This chain connects TRBV7-3 to TRBJ2-1, with TRBD1 matching over 7 bases. After removal of 8 bases from V and 8 bases from J, the junction contained 12 bases not matched to a gene. The CDR3 length is 14 residues. Germline loops: CDR1 SGHTA, CDR2 FQGTGA. CDR3: CASGSNRDSDEQFF. The CDR3 coding sequence is TGTGCCAGCGGCTCCAACAGGGACAGCGATGAGCAGTTCTTC.

The chain is built from TRBV5-1 and TRBJ1-1; possibly TRBD1 for D (6 bases). CDR3 length: 14 amino acids. V dropped 2 bases and J dropped 8 bases, with 16 bases sitting between them. Germline values: CDR1 SGHRS, CDR2 YFSETQ. The DNA for the CDR3 is TGCGCCAGCAGCTTAGGCTCCGGGACAAGGGAAGCTTTCTTT. It translates to CASSLGSGTREAFF.

This clone was detected only once. V is TRBV5-8 and J is TRBJ1-5; 8 nucleotides match TRBD1. This CDR3 contains 14 residues. The V segment lost 5 bases and the J segment 3 bases; nucleotides outside the gene matches: 4. Germline assignment: CDR1 SGHTS and CDR2 YDEGEE. The DNA of the CDR3 is TGTGCCAGCAGGGGACAGGTGGTCAATCAGCCCCAGCATTTT. Protein: CASRGQVVNQPQHF.

The J gene is TRBJ1-5, the V gene TRBV30; D perhaps matches TRBD1 (5 bases). V shed 0 bases and J shed 5 bases, with 20 bases lying between them. The length of the CDR3 is 17 residues. In germline, CDR1 is GTSNPN, CDR2 SVGIG (reference sequence). The CDR3 DNA is TGTGCCTGGAGTGTAAGGCGTGGGGGGGGAGGTGATCAGCCCCAGCATTTT. It is translated as CAWSVRRGGGGDQPQHF.

This chain links TRBV29-1 with TRBJ1-4; tentative D call: TRBD1 (6 bases). The CDR3 runs to 12 residues. The V end was cut by 3 bases, the J end by 8 bases, with 10 bases between. Germline CDR1 SQVTM, CDR2 ANQGSEA. The CDR3 loop reads CSVEGQDEKLFF. In nucleotides, the CDR3 is TGCAGCGTTGAGGGACAAGACGAAAAACTGTTTTTT.

V usage is TRBV28 and J usage is TRBJ1-2; 7 positions match TRBD1. The CDR3 length is 13 residues. With V trimmed by 4 bases and J by 6 bases, 5 bases remained unmatched. The germline V gene encodes CDR1 MDHEN and CDR2 SYDVKM. For the CDR3, the DNA is TGTGCCAGCAGTTCAGACAGGGAAGATGGCTACACCTTC. Translating gives CASSSDREDGYTF.

CDR3 DNA: TGTGCCAGCAGCCCAAATAATGAAAAACTGTTTTTT. Its protein is CASSPNNEKLFF. The V call is TRBV9, the J call TRBJ1-4; D unclear. The V gene's germline CDR1 is SGDLS and CDR2 YYNGEE. Deletions cut 4 bases from V and 4 bases from J, with 5 bases between. The CDR3 has 12 amino acids.

CDR3 in DNA: TGTGCCAGCAGCCAAGATTTCCTAGCGGGAAGTTACAATGAGCAGTTCTTC. Protein sequence: CASSQDFLAGSYNEQFF. The chain employs TRBV4-2 and TRBJ2-1; 9 bases align to TRBD2. V shed 0 bases and J 4 bases; nucleotides not matched to a gene: 7. The CDR3 runs 17 residues. CDR1 and CDR2 from the germline V gene are LGHNA and YNFKEQ.

The rearrangement joins TRBV4-2 to TRBJ1-1; TRBD1 might be the D (6 bases). V shed 0 bases and J shed 6 bases, with 11 bases lying between them. CDR1 LGHNA and CDR2 YNFKEQ come from the germline V gene. CDR3 length equals 14 residues. CDR3 DNA: TGTGCCAGCAGCCAAGATGGAACAGGGCCTGAAGCTTTCTTT. The encoded protein is CASSQDGTGPEAFF.

CDR3 amino acids: CASGPFLGVLTGELFF. CDR3 DNA sequence: TGTGCCAGCGGGCCCTTCTTAGGGGTATTAACCGGGGAGCTGTTTTTT. The chain joins TRBV28 to TRBJ2-2, with D possibly TRBD1 on 5 matching bases. Germline V gene data show CDR1 as MDHEN and CDR2 as SYDVKM. This CDR3 region has 16 residues. V was clipped by 8 bases and J by 5 bases, with 21 bases between them.

V and J are TRBV28 and TRBJ1-2; no firm D call. Germline CDR1 MDHEN, CDR2 SYDVKM. The CDR3 consists of 10 residues. Trimming shortened V by 8 bases and J by 4 bases, and 5 bases separated the two germline ends. The CDR3 bases are TGTGCCAGCGGCGGCTATGGCTACACCTTC. This sequence encodes CASGGYGYTF.

The chain combines TRBV11-2 with TRBJ1-1; perhaps TRBD1 as D (5 bases). The ends were cut back, 5 bases at V and 1 base at J, with 8 bases in the middle. Germline V gene lookup returns CDR1 SGHAT and CDR2 FQNNGV. This CDR3 comprises 13 residues. CDR3 nucleotide sequence: TGTGCCAGCAGCGTGACAGAGAACACTGAAGCTTTCTTT. It specifies CASSVTENTEAFF.

This rearrangement joins TRBV19 to TRBJ2-2; 9 nucleotides agree with TRBD2. Germline CDR1 reads LNHDA; CDR2 reads SQIVND (reference sequence). CDR3 length equals 17 residues. The J segment lost 0 bases and the V segment lost 6 bases, leaving 8 bases of the junction unmatched. CDR3 protein: CASRWVAGASNTGELFF. In DNA, the CDR3 is TGTGCCAGTAGGTGGGTAGCGGGGGCGTCGAACACCGGGGAGCTGTTTTTT.

Notes on this clone: An end of the junction differs from the germline gene, which may be a read error. Other DNA sequences from this sample encode an identical CDR3 as well. The gene calls are TRBV2 and TRBJ1-1, with 12 nucleotides matching TRBD1. The CDR3 runs to 15 residues. Germline V gives CDR1 SNHLY, CDR2 FYNNEI. This chain's CDR3 is CASKGTGGADTEAFF. The CDR3 DNA reads TGCGCCAGCAAAGGGACAGGGGGCGCGGACACTGAAGCTTTCTTT.

This clone has more than one count but fewer than ten. The genes are TRBV5-6 and TRBJ1-1, with D unclear. The ends were cut back, 1 base at V and 5 bases at J, with 9 bases in the middle. The CDR3 contains 13 residues. Germline values: CDR1 SGHDT, CDR2 YYEEEE. CDR3 sequence: CASSLTEATEAFF. The CDR3 DNA follows: TGTGCCAGCAGCTTGACGGAAGCGACTGAAGCTTTCTTT.

The chain carries TRBV10-3 and TRBJ2-1, with D possibly TRBD1 on 7 matching bases. The germline gives CDR1 ENHRY, CDR2 SYGVKD. The CDR3 length is 14 residues. The V end was cut by 3 bases, the J end by 6 bases, with 12 bases between. The CDR3 DNA reads as TGTGCCATCAGTGATAGGCAGGGGGGCAATGAGCAGTTCTTC. Amino acids: CAISDRQGGNEQFF.

The rearrangement links TRBV11-3 to TRBJ2-6; TRBD1 matches 7 bases. V dropped 1 base and J dropped 2; count of bases not matched to a gene: 8. The CDR3 consists of 18 residues. Germline CDR1 is SGHNT and CDR2 is YENEEA. The CDR3 region is CASSLAQGKEAGANVLTF. Written as DNA, the CDR3 is TGTGCCAGCAGCTTAGCACAGGGGAAAGAGGCTGGGGCCAACGTCCTGACTTTC.

The chain uses TRBV5-1 and TRBJ2-5; D unresolved. The DNA end is a closer match to TRBJ2-7, so the J assignment may be wrong. CDR3 length: 15 residues. CDR1 is SGHRS, CDR2 YFSETQ, per germline. CDR3 residues: CASSLAERLLSEQYF. The CDR3 DNA reads as TGCGCCAGCAGCTTAGCAGAGCGATTACTCTCCGAGCAGTACTTC.

This clone was counted once. The CDR3 reads CASSIGGLETETQYF. The CDR3 DNA reads TGTGCCAGTAGTATCGGGGGACTAGAGACGGAGACCCAGTACTTC. The V call is TRBV19, the J call TRBJ2-5; 8 bases fit TRBD2. This CDR3 has 15 amino acids. V shed 3 bases, J shed 5 bases, and the junction held 8 bases outside the gene matches. Germline CDR1 reads LNHDA; CDR2 reads SQIVND (reference sequence).

This clone is a singleton in its sample. The chain joins TRBV7-8 to TRBJ1-1, with D perhaps TRBD1 (6 bases). V lost 5 bases, J lost 1 base, and 11 bases lay in between. The CDR3 consists of 14 residues. Germline V CDR1 and CDR2: SGHVS, FQNEAQ. CDR3 loop: CASSRGTSNTEAFF. The DNA of the CDR3 is TGTGCCAGCAGCAGGGGGACATCGAACACTGAAGCTTTCTTT. Complete variable domain (other parts from reference TRBV7-8 and TRBJ1-1): GAGVSQSPRYKVAKRGQDVALRCDPISGHVSLFWYQQALGQGPEFLTYFQNEAQLDKSGLPSDRFFAERPEGSVSTLKIQRTQQEDSAVYLCASSRGTSNTEAFFGQGTRLTVV.

The gene calls are TRBV2 and TRBJ2-1, with TRBD2 matching 8 bases. CDR1 SNHLY and CDR2 FYNNEI come from the germline V gene. After removal of 4 bases from V and 6 bases from J, the junction contained 11 bases not matched to a gene. CDR3 length: 16 amino acids. CDR3: CASSGVASGGSNEQFF. CDR3 DNA: TGTGCCAGCAGTGGGGTGGCGAGCGGGGGTTCCAATGAGCAGTTCTTC. The full variable domain, in which reference TRBV2 and TRBJ2-1 provide the parts outside the CDR3, is EPEVTQTPSHQVTQMGQEVILRCVPISNHLYFYWYRQILGQKVEFLVSFYNNEISEKSEIFDDQFSVERPDGSNFTLKIRSTKLEDSAMYFCASSGVASGGSNEQFFGPGTRLTVL.